These 3 T cell receptor beta chains originate from one sample sequenced in a study of graft-versus-host responses after intestinal transplantation. Clones were read by immunoSEQ multiplex PCR, and TCRdb kept only the in-frame ones, dropping some. The sample lists some 21,000 clones; 55% to 65% were seen once. The sample here was alloreactive CD4+ T cells from a mixed lymphocyte reaction culture, taken before intestinal transplant. The subset denotes: CFSE-low proliferating T cells sorted from roughly 6-day pre-transplant mixed lymphocyte reaction (GvH or HvG direction). Every receptor here comes from a human patient who received an intestinal transplant.

This clone was seen only a few times. This chain joins TRBV28 and TRBJ2-4; 8 bases are shared with TRBD2. With 5 bases clipped from V and 0 bases from J, the junction kept 12 bases outside the gene matches. This CDR3 has 18 residues. Per germline, CDR1 MDHEN and CDR2 SYDVKM. In DNA, the CDR3 is TGTGCCAGCAGTCGGAGCGGGAGTCCCGGGCTAGCCAAAAACATTCAGTACTTC. Protein sequence: CASSRSGSPGLAKNIQYF.

The genes are TRBV28 and TRBJ1-6; 7 bases are shared with TRBD1. This CDR3 is built from 15 residues. J lost 9 bases, V lost 5 bases, and 10 bases had no gene match. CDR1 MDHEN and CDR2 SYDVKM come from the germline V gene. In DNA, the CDR3 is TGTGCCAGCAGTCCAGCGGACAGGTTGGGTTCACCCCTCCACTTT. This translates into CASSPADRLGSPLHF.

The chain joins TRBV11-2 to TRBJ2-3, with no clear D. V lost 1 base to trimming and J lost 1 base, with 3 bases between them. CDR3 length: 13 amino acids. Looked up from germline, CDR1 is SGHAT and CDR2 is FQNNGV. The CDR3 DNA reads TGTGCCAGCAGCTTAGCGGGCACAGATACGCAGTATTTT. This gives the protein CASSLAGTDTQYF.